The 20 T cell receptor beta chains presented below share a single source sample, sequenced in a study of cytomegalovirus exposure and HLA in healthy donors. PCR primers comprised 60 Vbeta and 13 Jbeta primers. Libraries were prepared by immunoSEQ multiplex PCR; TCRdb keeps only in-frame clonotypes and omits some of them. The table records around 130,000 clones, 75% of them present only once. Sample: PBMCs. The receptors were gathered from a woman aged 40 to 55 in good health and CMV-seropositive.

The gene calls are TRBV28 and TRBJ2-1; TRBD2 aligns across 14 bases. Germline assignment: CDR1 MDHEN and CDR2 SYDVKM. The CDR3 loop spans 18 amino acids. Trimming took 3 bases from V and 3 from J; bases not matched to a gene: 7. The CDR3 DNA sequence: TGTGCCAGCAGTTTGGGACTAGCGGGAGAGCCGGGCTACAATGAGCAGTTCTTC. Amino acids: CASSLGLAGEPGYNEQFF.

The chain carries TRBV6-6 and TRBJ2-5; TRBD1 matches at 8 bases. Germline V gene sequence: CDR1 MNHNY, CDR2 SVGAGI (reference sequence). CDR3 length equals 13 residues. Trimming cost V 7 bases and J 4 bases; bases outside gene matches: 5. The CDR3 here is CASITGGRETQYF. For the CDR3, the DNA is TGTGCCAGCATCACAGGGGGTCGAGAGACCCAGTACTTC.

The chain combines TRBV19 with TRBJ1-1, with 7 bases aligning to TRBD1. CDR1 is LNHDA and CDR2 is SQIVND in the germline V gene (reference sequence). The CDR3 runs 14 residues. Trimming cost V 5 bases and J 2 bases; bases outside gene matches: 5. This CDR3 is CASSAHRGNTEAFF. For the CDR3, the DNA is TGTGCCAGTAGTGCCCACAGGGGTAACACTGAAGCTTTCTTT.

This clone has only a few counts. The rearrangement uses TRBV6-5 and TRBJ2-7, with TRBD1 matching 8 bases. The CDR3 extends over 16 amino acids. Per germline, CDR1 MNHEY and CDR2 SVGAGI. The J segment lost 2 bases and the V segment lost 4 bases, leaving 10 bases of the junction unmatched. The chain's CDR3 is CASSSFPGQEAYEQYF. CDR3 nucleotides: TGTGCCAGCAGTTCTTTTCCGGGACAGGAGGCCTACGAGCAGTACTTC.

This clone was seen only a few times. CDR3 protein: CASSQELARHTEAFF. The CDR3 bases are TGCGCCAGCAGCCAAGAATTAGCCCGTCACACTGAAGCTTTCTTT. The V gene is TRBV4-3, the J gene TRBJ1-1; D call uncertain. The V gene's germline CDR1 is LGHNA and CDR2 YSLEER. Trimming stripped 0 bases from V and 3 bases from J, with 11 bases between. CDR3 size: 15 residues.

The chain recombines TRBV12-2 with TRBJ2-7; TRBD2 is taken as the D call from the table, unchecked against the DNA. TRBV12-2 counts as a pseudogene. This CDR3 has 13 residues. CDR3 sequence: CASLGREDYEQYF. DNA for the CDR3: TGTGCAAGTCTGGGCAGGGAGGACTACGAGCAGTACTTC.

The chain joins TRBV4-1 to TRBJ2-5; D unclear. V shed 0 bases and J shed 4 bases, with 9 bases lying between them. The germline V gene has CDR1 MGHRA and CDR2 YSYEKL. This CDR3 has 14 amino acids. The chain's CDR3 is CASSQDMRIETQYF. The CDR3 DNA reads TGCGCCAGCAGCCAAGATATGAGGATAGAGACCCAGTACTTC.

To note about this clone: At one of its ends the junction is not consistent with the germline gene, which may arise from a read error. This sequence joins TRBV7-7 and TRBJ2-2, with D maybe TRBD1 (6 bases). CDR1 is SSHAT, CDR2 FNYEAQ, per germline (reference sequence). CDR3 length: 16 amino acids. The CDR3 bases are TGTGCTAGCAGCACGACCGGGACATCGAACACCGGGGAGCTGTTTTTT. Translated, it gives CASSTTGTSNTGELFF.

A single count supports this clone. This chain uses TRBV6-5 with TRBJ2-2; tentatively, D is TRBD1 (6 bases). The V and J ends lost 6 bases and 0 bases respectively, with 11 bases between them. Germline-derived CDR1 and CDR2 are MNHEY and SVGAGI. The CDR3 is made up of 15 amino acids. CDR3: CASSIQGANTGELFF. Written as DNA, the CDR3 is TGTGCCAGCAGCATACAGGGCGCGAACACCGGGGAGCTGTTTTTT.

The V and J genes are TRBV9 and TRBJ2-7; 9 bases are shared with TRBD2. Trimming removed 4 bases from V and 3 bases from J; junction bases left unmatched: 5. Per germline, CDR1 SGDLS and CDR2 YYNGEE. The CDR3 loop spans 14 amino acids. This CDR3 reads CASSPIAGVYEQYF. CDR3 coding DNA: TGTGCCAGCAGCCCCATAGCGGGAGTCTACGAGCAGTACTTC.

The table lists this clone with a few counts. The sample contains more than one DNA sequence encoding this CDR3. The J gene is TRBJ2-3, the V gene TRBV5-1, with a weak D call TRBD1 (7 bases). From germline, CDR1 is SGHRS and CDR2 YFSETQ. Trimming cost V 4 bases and J 2 bases, with 11 bases left between them. CDR3 length equals 14 residues. This chain's CDR3 is CASSGGTVTDTQYF. The CDR3 DNA follows: TGCGCCAGCAGCGGAGGGACAGTCACAGATACGCAGTATTTT.

The CDR3 DNA reads TGTGCCAGCAGTGAATCGGGGATAAACACCATATATTTT. Its protein is CASSESGINTIYF. This chain links TRBV6-1 with TRBJ1-3, with D uncertain. Germline V CDR1 and CDR2: MNHNS, SASEGT. V gave up 2 bases and J gave up 6 bases, with 8 bases separating them. This CDR3 has 13 amino acids.

V usage is TRBV9 and J usage is TRBJ2-1; the match to TRBD2 covers 9 bases. Trimming cost V 1 base and J 9 bases; bases outside gene matches: 8. This CDR3 comprises 15 residues. Germline CDR1 SGDLS, CDR2 YYNGEE. CDR3: CASSVLAGGPVEQFF. CDR3 coding DNA: TGTGCCAGCAGCGTACTGGCGGGAGGGCCGGTTGAGCAGTTCTTC.

This clone has a handful of counts. The chain has TRBV7-3 and TRBJ2-1; 10 bases map to TRBD2. Germline V gene sequence: CDR1 SGHTA, CDR2 FQGTGA. This CDR3 comprises 13 residues. V was clipped by 2 bases and J by 9 bases; unmatched bases: 1. CDR3 sequence (DNA): TGTGCCAGCAGCTTAGCTAGCGGGGGTGAGCAGTTCTTC. Translation gives CASSLASGGEQFF.

V and J are TRBV30 and TRBJ2-7; 9 nucleotides match TRBD1. Germline lookup yields CDR1 GTSNPN and CDR2 SVGIG (reference sequence). The CDR3 runs to 14 residues. The junction had 8 bases not matched to a gene; V was cut back by 3 bases and J by 5 bases. The CDR3 protein is CAWRAGGTGNEQYF. The CDR3 DNA reads as TGTGCCTGGAGGGCCGGAGGGACAGGGAACGAGCAGTACTTC.

The chain carries TRBV7-2 and TRBJ2-5; no firm D call. This CDR3 has 15 amino acids. CDR1 and CDR2 (germline): SGHTA, FQGNSA. V was trimmed by 2 bases and J by 1 base, leaving 11 bases between them. As DNA, the CDR3 is TGTGCCAGCAGCTTAACGAGGATACTCCAAGAGACCCAGTACTTC. Encoded protein: CASSLTRILQETQYF.

The chain employs TRBV2 and TRBJ1-5; 7 positions agree with TRBD1. The germline V gene encodes CDR1 SNHLY and CDR2 FYNNEI. This CDR3 has 16 residues. V was pared by 5 bases and J by 1 base, with 8 bases of the junction left unmatched. The DNA of the CDR3 is TGTGCCAGCAGTCCACAGGGGCGAGGAAGCAATCAGCCCCAGCATTTT. It encodes CASSPQGRGSNQPQHF.

The chain uses TRBV27 and TRBJ2-7; TRBD1 matches 7 bases. Per germline, CDR1 MNHEY and CDR2 SMNVEV (reference sequence). The CDR3 covers 17 residues. Germline trimming cut 2 bases from V and 2 bases from J; bases unmatched to any gene: 12. The CDR3 sequence: CASSLRTGTDLPYEQYF. The CDR3 DNA sequence: TGTGCCAGCAGTTTACGAACCGGGACAGACCTTCCCTACGAGCAGTACTTC.

J is TRBJ2-1 and V is TRBV28; TRBD1 matches 7 bases. In germline, CDR1 is MDHEN, CDR2 SYDVKM. V trimming: 7 bases; J trimming: 6 bases; junction bases outside the gene matches: 6. This CDR3 has 13 amino acids. CDR3 sequence reads: CASKGALINEQFF. The CDR3 region has the DNA TGTGCCAGCAAGGGGGCCCTTATCAATGAGCAGTTCTTC.

The chain recombines TRBV7-6 with TRBJ2-7, with 10 bases lining up with TRBD1. The CDR3 is made up of 13 amino acids. The germline V gene encodes CDR1 SGHVS and CDR2 FNYEAQ. The V segment lost 4 bases and the J segment 5 bases; nucleotides outside the gene matches: 2. The chain's CDR3 is CASSWGQGNEQYF. CDR3 DNA: TGTGCCAGCAGCTGGGGACAGGGGAACGAGCAGTACTTC.